A selection of T cell receptor beta chains follows, all from one sample in a study of T cell clonotyping in hematopoietic cell transplantation. Clones were sequenced by immunoSEQ multiplex PCR, and TCRdb holds only the in-frame ones, with some missing. The table lists roughly 11,000 clones, 85% to 90% of them singletons. Sequenced material: peripheral blood mononuclear cells. These receptors were collected from a human donor who either received an allogeneic hematopoietic cell transplant for a myeloid malignancy or was a related donor (not recorded which). Some clones in this sample may be carry-over from other donors' samples. Both conserved end residues are part of each CDR3. The size field is filled for only some rows; it gives once, few, many or a size class.

clone_size cdr3_length j_call v_call cdr3_aa
NA 14 TRBJ1-2 TRBV10-1 CASRGGQVDLGYTF
NA 14 TRBJ1-2 TRBV6-5 CASSLKRASYGYTF
few 13 TRBJ1-2 TRBV16 CASSQSLPYGYTF
NA 15 TRBJ2-3 TRBV11-1 CASSPRDSNTDTQYF
few 14 TRBJ1-2 TRBV7-6 CASSSDTGYYGYTF
once 16 TRBJ2-1 TRBV4-2 CASSQDGSGAYNEQFF
NA 15 TRBJ1-2 TRBV15 CATSRERTVNYGYTF
NA 12 TRBJ2-7 TRBV7-3 CAPQGGAYEQYF
NA 15 TRBJ2-3 TRBV7-3 CASSSTGFSTDTQYF
NA 14 TRBJ2-7 TRBV19 CAAGPGLAPYEQYF
NA 15 TRBJ2-1 TRBV19 CASRIDRSTYNEQFF
NA 14 TRBJ2-7 TRBV11-2 CASSLGTGPYEQYF
once 15 TRBJ1-4 TRBV9 CASSDGTGRNEKLFF
NA 12 TRBJ1-2 TRBV6-6 CASSFGGNGYTF
NA 15 TRBJ1-2 TRBV7-3 CASSPYAGGGYGYTF
NA 13 TRBJ1-1 TRBV6-4 CASSDRSGTEAFF
NA 15 TRBJ2-7 TRBV6-1 CASTMTGDPSYEQYF
NA 15 TRBJ1-1 TRBV19 CASSIIGDGNTEAFF
NA 12 TRBJ1-2 TRBV6-6 CASSIRGDGYTF
NA 13 TRBJ2-7 TRBV11-2 CASTVYGHYEQYF
NA 16 TRBJ1-2 TRBV9 CASSSYGYRKEFGYTF
NA 15 TRBJ2-5 TRBV5-6 CASSLGVTGLETQYF
NA 15 TRBJ1-4 TRBV4-2 CASSQGAQGLGKLFF
NA 14 TRBJ2-7 TRBV12-5 CASGLTAGRYEQYF
few 13 TRBJ1-2 TRBV7-8 CASSFLGSYGYTF
NA 14 TRBJ2-5 TRBV5-4 CASSLSGAGETQYF
NA 15 TRBJ2-3 TRBV7-6 CASSFGTGGTDTQYF
NA 13 TRBJ2-3 TRBV7-2 CASSRKGTDTQYF
NA 14 TRBJ1-1 TRBV11-2 CASSPGQPNTEAFF
once 17 TRBJ2-7 TRBV10-1 CASSDFGPGVAAGEQYF
NA 15 TRBJ1-1 TRBV2 CASSEGRALGAEAFF
NA 19 TRBJ1-6 TRBV5-1 CASSLESGIVSSYNSPLHF
NA 21 TRBJ2-3 TRBV21-1 CASSNSPGPRNTFGPTDTQYF
once 16 TRBJ1-3 TRBV19 CATRLGTAFSGNTIYF
NA 15 TRBJ1-3 TRBV5-4 CASSSDSRRPNTIYF
NA 16 TRBJ2-1 TRBV13 CASSLEASGGYNEQFF
NA 14 TRBJ2-7 TRBV19 CASSRSRPPYEQYF
NA 13 TRBJ1-2 TRBV18 CASSPRHPGDYTF
once 14 TRBJ1-6 TRBV6-4 CASSFERENSPLHF
NA 12 TRBJ2-2 TRBV5-1 CASSQYTGELFF
NA 13 TRBJ1-5 TRBV2 CASSDASNQPQHF
NA 12 TRBJ1-1 TRBV6-5 CASRNDNYVAFF
NA 12 TRBJ2-1 TRBV29-1 CSVGWGTNEQFF
NA 14 TRBJ1-3 TRBV13 CASSLTISGNTIYF
once 14 TRBJ1-3 TRBV16 CASSQESSGNTIYF
NA 17 TRBJ2-7 TRBV5-1 CASSSLTGGPVSYEQYF
NA 15 TRBJ2-7 TRBV18 CASSQPGRGGYEQYF
NA 14 TRBJ1-5 TRBV12-2 CASKGPSSNQPQHF
once 14 TRBJ2-7 TRBV5-4 CASSSHTRANEQYF
NA 16 TRBJ1-1 TRBV5-6 CASSRDRGHANTEAFF
NA 14 TRBJ2-2 TRBV10-3 CAIKRGLDTGELFF
NA 14 TRBJ1-6 TRBV6-4 CASSPGQGNSPLHF